Included here is one TCR beta chain sequence, with context. Its antigen is not known. Here immunoSEQ multiplex PCR was the method, and the copy in TCRdb shows in-frame clones only, minus some. The sample has fewer than 600,000 clones; 60% to 80% are singletons. The data stem from a study of shared clonotypes between healthy human individuals. General study results and limits: Represented genetic and exposure-history diversity was restricted by having few donors. Tissue TCR repertoires likely differ from these blood-only repertoires.

V lost 0 bases to trimming and J lost 8 bases; unmatched junction nucleotides: 7. The CDR3 length is 15 residues. Per germline, CDR1 LGHNA and CDR2 YNFKEQ. This TCR was recovered from a woman between 40 and 50 years old in good health. Some clones in this sample may be carry-over from other donors' samples. Sequencing was done on a sample of PBMCs. The genes are TRBV4-2 and TRBJ2-1, with 7 bases matching TRBD1. CDR3 residues: CASSQDRGTADEQFF. The CDR3 region has the DNA TGTGCCAGCAGCCAAGATAGAGGGACAGCCGATGAGCAGTTCTTC.